Listed here are 21 T cell receptor beta chains from one sample, sequenced in a study of shared clonotypes between healthy human individuals. This table comes from immunoSEQ multiplex PCR, and its TCRdb copy is limited to in-frame clones, with some not included. The table records 110,000 or so clones, 55% to 80% of them present only once. Sequencing was done on a sample of memory CD8+ T cells sorted from blood. Subset: CD45RO+ cells pooled with CCR7-negative TemRA cells. These receptor sequences come from a woman aged 25 to 39 in good health.

The chain recombines TRBV6-6 with TRBJ2-7, with 9 bases identical to TRBD2. The J segment lost 6 bases and the V segment lost 7 bases, leaving 10 bases of the junction unmatched. The CDR3 sequence is 14 residues long. CDR1 is MNHNY, CDR2 SVGAGI, per germline (reference sequence). The CDR3 region is CASMFSGSSGEQYF. The CDR3 bases are TGTGCCAGCATGTTTAGCGGGAGCAGTGGCGAGCAGTACTTC.

A few counts support this clone. This CDR3 reads CASSVASTGELFF. CDR3 nucleotide sequence: TGTGCCAGCAGCGTAGCGTCCACCGGGGAGCTGTTTTTT. The rearrangement uses TRBV9 and TRBJ2-2; D unclear. Germline CDR1 SGDLS, CDR2 YYNGEE. The CDR3 is 13 amino acids. V lost 0 bases, J lost 4 bases, and 4 bases lay in between.

This clone showed up just a few times. A junction end diverges from the germline sequence, so it may reflect a read error. The J gene is TRBJ1-5, the V gene TRBV23-1; TRBD1 might be the D (5 bases). TRBV23-1 is flagged as an ORF with uncertain function. The CDR3 is 16 amino acids. The CDR3 sequence is CASSKSTADWNQPQHF. CDR3 bases: TGCGCCAGCAGTAAATCGACAGCCGATTGGAATCAGCCCCAGCATTTT.

The gene calls are TRBV25-1 and TRBJ2-3, with D possibly being TRBD1 (5 bases). V was shortened by 6 bases and J by 4 bases, with 17 bases between the two germline ends. The CDR3 totals 15 residues. Germline values: CDR1 MGHDK, CDR2 SYGVNS. CDR3 protein: CASRDVALGADTQYF. The CDR3 region has the DNA TGTGCCAGCAGAGACGTCGCTCTAGGGGCAGATACGCAGTATTTT. Complete variable domain (other parts from reference TRBV25-1 and TRBJ2-3): EADIYQTPRYLVIGTGKKITLECSQTMGHDKMYWYQQDPGMELHLIHYSYGVNSTEKGDLSSESTVSRIRTEHFPLTLESARPSHTSQYLCASRDVALGADTQYFGPGTRLTVL.

This rearrangement joins TRBV4-2 to TRBJ2-7; 7 nucleotides agree with TRBD2. The germline CDR1 and CDR2 sequences are LGHNA and YNFKEQ. V shed 2 bases and J 6 bases; nucleotides not matched to a gene: 7. CDR3 length equals 14 residues. The CDR3 reads CASSQKGPGGEQYF. CDR3 DNA: TGTGCCAGCAGCCAAAAGGGCCCGGGGGGCGAGCAGTACTTC.

As concerns this clone: Different DNA sequences within this sample yield the same CDR3. The genes are TRBV25-1 and TRBJ2-5; D is ambiguous. This CDR3 is built from 11 residues. Deletions cut 4 bases from V and 2 bases from J, with 2 bases between. The germline CDR1 and CDR2 sequences are MGHDK and SYGVNS. The CDR3 DNA reads as TGTGCCAGCAGTGGGCAAGAGACCCAGTACTTC. This sequence encodes CASSGQETQYF.

V and J are TRBV13 and TRBJ2-7, with D possibly called TRBD1 or TRBD2 (6 bases each). This CDR3 has 16 residues. In germline, CDR1 is PRHDT, CDR2 FYEKMQ (reference sequence). The V end was cut by 1 base, the J end by 0 bases, with 13 bases between. The chain's CDR3 is CASSLEGDSGSYEQYF. In DNA, the CDR3 is TGTGCCAGCAGCTTAGAGGGGGACTCCGGCTCCTACGAGCAGTACTTC.

The gene calls are TRBV25-1 and TRBJ1-4; D remains ambiguous. The V and J ends lost 5 bases and 7 bases respectively, with 8 bases between them. The CDR3 is 12 residues long. Germline V CDR1 and CDR2: MGHDK, SYGVNS. The CDR3 spells CASSLRGEKLFF. CDR3 in DNA: TGTGCCAGCAGTTTGCGTGGTGAAAAACTGTTTTTT.

This clone has just a few counts. The chain has TRBV2 and TRBJ1-3; maybe TRBD1 (5 bases). Deletions cut 4 bases from V and 3 bases from J, with 22 bases between. There are 18 residues in the CDR3. From germline, CDR1 is SNHLY and CDR2 FYNNEI. The CDR3 DNA reads TGTGCCAGCAGTGTTGGGACGGCAGGGCTCCTCGGTGGAAACACCATATATTTT. Protein sequence: CASSVGTAGLLGGNTIYF.

This clone has at least ten counts. V is TRBV9 and J is TRBJ2-3; D unclear. V shed 4 bases and J shed 6 bases, with 12 bases lying between them. Germline CDR1 is SGDLS and CDR2 is YYNGEE. CDR3 size: 13 residues. CDR3 sequence: CASSPLLGDTQYF. CDR3 bases: TGTGCCAGCAGCCCCCTGTTAGGGGATACGCAGTATTTT.

The gene calls are TRBV28 and TRBJ1-5; D gene uncertain. Trimming took 8 bases from V and 0 from J, leaving 17 bases between them. This CDR3 is built from 16 residues. Germline V gives CDR1 MDHEN, CDR2 SYDVKM. The CDR3 bases are TGTGCCAGCGCGACGAGGAAGGGCGATAGCAATCAGCCCCAGCATTTT. It translates to CASATRKGDSNQPQHF.

This clone was seen a few times. The J gene is TRBJ1-5, the V gene TRBV30; D remains ambiguous. The CDR3 sequence is 13 residues long. Trimming cost V 2 bases and J 2 bases, with 7 bases left between them. CDR1 is GTSNPN and CDR2 is SVGIG in the germline V gene (reference sequence). The CDR3 DNA is TGTGCCTGGAGTTGGAAGGGCAATCAGCCCCAGCATTTT. This translates into CAWSWKGNQPQHF.

The DNA of the CDR3 is TGTGCCAGCAGTTACTCGGGTTTGGGACTAGCCTACGAGCAGTACTTC. Encoded protein: CASSYSGLGLAYEQYF. This sequence joins TRBV6-5 and TRBJ2-7, with 8 bases that match TRBD2. Looked up from germline, CDR1 is MNHEY and CDR2 is SVGAGI. There are 16 residues in the CDR3. V trimming: 0 bases; J trimming: 2 bases; junction bases outside the gene matches: 6.

The chain carries TRBV27 and TRBJ2-7; 9 bases are a match to TRBD2. V shed 2 bases, J shed 5 bases, and the junction held 4 bases outside the gene matches. CDR1 and CDR2 from the germline V gene are MNHEY and SMNVEV (reference sequence). This CDR3 is 14 amino acids long. The CDR3 sequence: CASSLRSGSNEQYF. The CDR3 region has the DNA TGTGCCAGCAGTTTACGTAGCGGGAGTAACGAGCAGTACTTC.

This clone was seen repeatedly, ten times or more. The V and J genes are TRBV4-1 and TRBJ1-1; D gene ambiguous. Per the germline V gene, CDR1 is MGHRA and CDR2 is YSYEKL. V gave up 5 bases and J gave up 0 bases, with 10 bases separating them. The CDR3 spans 14 residues. The CDR3 spells CASSWTDMNTEAFF. The DNA for the CDR3 is TGCGCCAGCAGCTGGACGGATATGAACACTGAAGCTTTCTTT.

The chain is built from TRBV6-5 and TRBJ2-6; D possibly uses TRBD1 or TRBD2 (5 bases each). Germline lookup yields CDR1 MNHEY and CDR2 SVGAGI. Deletions cut 7 bases from V and 0 bases from J, with 7 bases between. The CDR3 contains 14 residues. CDR3: CASKGSSGANVLTF. The CDR3 DNA reads TGTGCCAGCAAGGGGAGCTCTGGGGCCAACGTCCTGACTTTC.

This clone was found a few times. The gene calls are TRBV6-1 and TRBJ1-1, with TRBD1 as a possible D gene (6 bases). The germline V and J ends were trimmed by 6 bases and 6 bases, with 17 bases remaining between them. Germline V gene sequence: CDR1 MNHNS, CDR2 SASEGT. This CDR3 has 14 residues. The CDR3 coding sequence is TGTGCCAGCAGCGATCTCACGGGGGCAGCTGAAGCTTTCTTT. Translation gives CASSDLTGAAEAFF.

With regard to this clone: This likely reflects a read error, since a far larger clone is one base away. This specimen includes other DNA sequences encoding the same CDR3. V and J are TRBV19 and TRBJ2-7; D gene uncertain. CDR1 and CDR2 from the germline V gene are LNHDA and SQIVND (reference sequence). The germline V and J ends were trimmed by 2 bases and 0 bases, with 11 bases remaining between them. The CDR3 has 15 residues. CDR3 nucleotide sequence: TGTGCCAGTAGTATAATGGCTACCCCCTCCTACGAGCAGTACTTC. Amino acid sequence: CASSIMATPSYEQYF.

This clone was recorded many times. The chain is built from TRBV28 and TRBJ2-7; D call uncertain. Trimming shortened V by 10 bases and J by 4 bases, and 17 bases separated the two germline ends. CDR1 MDHEN and CDR2 SYDVKM come from the germline V gene. The CDR3 consists of 13 residues. The CDR3: CATRFPPRYEQYF. DNA of the CDR3: TGTGCCACCAGATTCCCCCCCCGATACGAGCAGTACTTC.

This clone was observed a few times. The V call is TRBV27, the J call TRBJ2-1, with 8 bases identical to TRBD1. The CDR3 runs 16 residues. Trimming took 5 bases from V and 3 from J; bases not matched to a gene: 9. The germline V gene has CDR1 MNHEY and CDR2 SMNVEV (reference sequence). The CDR3 sequence: CASSPTTGADYNEQFF. Written as DNA, the CDR3 is TGTGCCAGCAGTCCAACGACAGGGGCGGACTACAATGAGCAGTTCTTC.

In this sample, this clone turned up a few times. The CDR3 DNA follows: TGTGCCAGCGGGGGGGCAGGGGACTCTGGCGAGCAGTTCTTC. Amino acids: CASGGAGDSGEQFF. The chain uses TRBV11-3 and TRBJ2-1; maybe TRBD2 (7 bases). V was shortened by 8 bases and J by 10 bases, with 21 bases between the two germline ends. This CDR3 has 14 residues. Germline CDR1 SGHNT, CDR2 YENEEA. The full variable domain, rest sourced from reference TRBV11-3 and TRBJ2-1, is EAGVVQSPRYKIIEKKQPVAFWCNPISGHNTLYWYLQNLGQGPELLIRYENEEAVDDSQLPKDRFSAERLKGVDSTLKIQPAELGDSAVYLCASGGAGDSGEQFFGPGTRLTVL.